A selection of T cell receptor beta chains follows, all from one sample in a study of T cell repertoires in cytomegalovirus infection. Their target antigens are unknown. MiXCR, run by TCRdb on the reads, gives a single entry per CDR3 protein. In the table there are about 920,000 distinct CDR3 sequences, around 29% of which are singletons. This specimen consisted of cultured CD8+ T cells from PBMCs, obtained from culture after CMV antigen stimulation. The receptors originated from a human donor in good health (CMV status not recorded). Some clones in this sample may be carry-over from other donors' samples. The CDR3 runs from the conserved cysteine through the conserved F or W. Each record gives: clone size, J gene, D gene, V gene, CDR3 protein, CDR3 DNA. D genes are given only for firm matches. Not all rows give a size; the values are once, few, many and, for expanded clones, a class.

>.|TRBJ2-7|TRBD1|TRBV10-3
CAISDPGQEISYEQYF
TGTGCCATCAGTGACCCGGGACAGGAGATCTCCTACGAGCAGTACTTC
>few|TRBJ1-5|.|TRBV7-9
CASSLGQSSWEDQPQHF
TGTGCCAGCAGCTTAGGACAGTCTTCGTGGGAAGATCAGCCCCAGCATTTT
>.|TRBJ2-1|.|TRBV3-1
CASSQRQTYNEQFF
TGTGCCAGCAGCCAAAGGCAGACCTACAATGAGCAGTTCTTC
>.|TRBJ1-1|.|TRBV20-1
CSARGGGEAFF
TGCAGTGCTAGAGGTGGGGGGGAAGCTTTCTTT
>.|TRBJ1-6|TRBD1|TRBV28
CASSLWDRWSSYNSPLHF
TGTGCCAGCAGTTTATGGGACAGGTGGAGCTCCTATAATTCACCCCTCCACTTT
>many|TRBJ2-1|.|TRBV7-2
CASTHLGLYNEQFF
TGTGCCAGCACCCACTTGGGACTTTACAATGAGCAGTTCTTC
>many|TRBJ2-1|.|TRBV7-2
CASSLLDPRDDEQFF
TGTGCCAGCAGCTTATTGGACCCTCGAGACGATGAGCAGTTCTTC
>few|TRBJ1-2|TRBD1|TRBV6-1
CASSEFGQGNYGYTF
TGTGCCAGCAGTGAGTTTGGACAGGGGAACTATGGCTACACCTTC
>many|TRBJ1-2|.|TRBV12-3/TRBV12-4
CASSFRVDGYTF
TGTGCCAGCAGTTTCAGGGTCGATGGCTACACCTTC
>.|TRBJ2-5|.|TRBV29-1
CSVEEGLEGLETQYF
TGCAGCGTTGAAGAAGGGCTAGAGGGGCTGGAGACCCAGTACTTC
>.|TRBJ1-5|.|TRBV27
CASSLSFPAPQHF
TGTGCCAGCAGTTTATCGTTTCCCGCGCCCCAGCATTTT
>.|TRBJ2-4|.|TRBV19
CASSIISGKNIQYF
TGTGCCAGTAGTATAATTAGCGGTAAAAACATTCAGTACTTC
>.|TRBJ1-1|.|TRBV4-3
CASSQDRWGLKNTEAFF
TGCGCCAGCAGCCAAGATCGGTGGGGCCTTAAGAACACTGAAGCTTTCTTT
>many|TRBJ1-5|.|TRBV6-5
CASSYVGGQPQHF
TGTGCCAGCAGTTACGTGGGCGGACAGCCCCAGCATTTT
>few|TRBJ1-1|.|TRBV4-1
CASSHPPGRNTEAFF
TGCGCCAGCAGCCACCCCCCAGGGAGGAACACTGAAGCTTTCTTT
>.|TRBJ2-2|.|TRBV7-9
CASSPSPAIGELFF
TGTGCCAGCAGCCCCTCCCCTGCCATCGGGGAGCTGTTTTTT
>.|TRBJ1-1|.|TRBV7-6
CASSLDTVGMNTEAFF
TGTGCCAGCAGCTTAGACACAGTTGGGATGAACACTGAAGCTTTCTTT
>many|TRBJ1-2|.|TRBV19
CAGGARHGYTF
TGTGCCGGAGGGGCACGGCATGGCTACACCTTC
>.|TRBJ1-2|TRBD1|TRBV12-5
CASDAGQGPSRYGYTF
TGTGCTAGTGACGCGGGACAGGGACCTTCTAGGTATGGCTACACCTTC
>.|TRBJ2-7|TRBD1|TRBV11-3
CASSLEHPGTGVEQYF
TGTGCCAGCAGCTTAGAGCACCCAGGGACAGGGGTTGAGCAGTACTTC
>few|TRBJ1-2|.|TRBV6-6
CASTFESKDGYTF
TGTGCCAGTACCTTTGAGAGCAAAGATGGCTACACCTTC
>.|TRBJ2-2|.|TRBV5-1
CASSLGQVTTGELFF
TGCGCCAGCAGCTTGGGGCAAGTGACCACCGGGGAGCTGTTTTTT
>few|TRBJ2-1|TRBD2|TRBV6-2/TRBV6-3
CASSYSVSGGPNEQFF
TGTGCCAGCAGTTACTCTGTTAGCGGGGGCCCCAATGAGCAGTTCTTC
>few|TRBJ1-2|TRBD1|TRBV24-1
CATSDLTGESEGYTF
TGTGCCACCAGTGATTTAACAGGGGAGTCGGAAGGCTACACCTTC
>.|TRBJ2-5|TRBD2|TRBV20-1
CSAREPGLGRETQYF
TGCAGTGCTAGAGAGCCCGGACTAGGTCGGGAGACCCAGTACTTC
>few|TRBJ1-4|TRBD1|TRBV9
CASSAGTGYNEKLFF
TGTGCCAGCAGCGCCGGGACAGGCTATAATGAAAAACTGTTTTTT
>few|TRBJ2-5|.|TRBV6-4
CASSESLEETQYF
TGTGCCAGCAGTGAATCATTGGAGGAGACCCAGTACTTC
>.|TRBJ2-4|.|TRBV7-6
CASSTWTQNIQYF
TGTGCCAGCAGCACTTGGACCCAAAACATTCAGTACTTC
>.|TRBJ1-4|.|TRBV7-8
CASSLGGHSATNEKLFF
TGTGCCAGCAGCTTAGGGGGCCACAGTGCAACTAATGAAAAACTGTTTTTT
>.|TRBJ1-1|.|TRBV19
CASGQNLNTEAFF
TGTGCCAGTGGACAGAACTTGAACACTGAAGCTTTCTTT
>few|TRBJ2-2|.|TRBV5-6
CASSLGTRARTGELFF
TGTGCCAGCAGCCTTGGGACCCGCGCGCGCACCGGGGAGCTGTTTTTT
>few|TRBJ2-3|.|TRBV7-9
CASSLMDRFTDTQYF
TGTGCCAGCAGCTTAATGGACCGATTCACAGATACGCAGTATTTT
>.|TRBJ2-2|.|TRBV6-4
CASSDPRTGELFF
TGTGCCAGCAGTGACCCCCGGACCGGGGAGCTGTTTTTT
>.|TRBJ1-6|.|TRBV7-6
CASSLGGAHHF
TGTGCCAGCAGCTTAGGCGGGGCCCACCACTTT
>few|TRBJ1-6|TRBD1|TRBV19
CASSIDEDRWRIDKSPLHF
TGTGCCAGTAGTATAGATGAGGACAGGTGGAGAATCGATAAATCACCCCTCCACTTT
>.|TRBJ1-4|TRBD1|TRBV13
CASSAGTGGEKLFF
TGTGCCAGCAGCGCCGGGACAGGGGGAGAAAAACTGTTTTTT
>few|TRBJ1-4|.|TRBV7-2
CASSPTVPGEKLFF
TGTGCCAGCAGCCCGACGGTTCCTGGCGAAAAACTGTTTTTT